This TCR beta chain was sequenced in a study of T cells in localized non-small cell lung cancer. Data came from immunoSEQ multiplex PCR; TCRdb stores just in-frame clones and leaves some out. The sample carries roughly 39,000 clones, more than 75% recorded once. Details on this clone: Its target is not known.

Study-level results: Adjacent lung held a median 57 of the top 100 tumor clones. Longer overall survival was seen with higher T cell density measured in blood. Uninvolved nearby lung showed the greatest T cell clonality, exceeding that found in tumor.

Germline values: CDR1 LGHNA, CDR2 YNFKEQ. CDR3 length: 16 amino acids. Trimming at V came to 4 bases and at J to 3 bases, leaving 8 bases not matched to a gene. The chain recombines TRBV4-2 with TRBJ2-1; 8 bases fit TRBD2. This clonotype was sampled from a woman aged 35 to 69 with stage II squamous cell lung carcinoma. The sample consisted of PBMCs, taken before any cancer treatment. CDR3 sequence (DNA): TGTGCCAGCAGCCCCCGGGCTAGCGGGTACTACAATGAGCAGTTCTTC. As protein: CASSPRASGYYNEQFF.